A selection of T cell receptor beta chains follows, all from one sample in a study of cytomegalovirus exposure and HLA in healthy donors. This table comes from immunoSEQ multiplex PCR, and its TCRdb copy is limited to in-frame clones, with some not included. Among about 98,000 clones listed, approximately 70% were seen once. The sequenced material came from PBMCs. Source of these receptors: a man aged 50 or older in good health and CMV-seronegative. Both conserved end residues are part of each CDR3. The order of the fields is clone size, J gene, D gene, CDR3 length, V gene, CDR3 protein, CDR3 DNA. A D gene is named only where the DNA matches it firmly. Some rows mark clone size as missing; the rest say once, few, many or name a class of expanded clone.

NA | TRBJ1-6 | NA | 15 | TRBV19 | CASSTPGDYNSPLHF | TGTGCCAGTAGCACCCCCGGAGACTATAATTCACCCCTCCACTTT
NA | TRBJ2-1 | TRBD2 | 16 | TRBV9 | CASSAVAGGSYNEQFF | TGTGCCAGCAGCGCTGTAGCGGGAGGCTCCTACAATGAGCAGTTCTTC
NA | TRBJ1-2 | TRBD1 | 13 | TRBV5-6 | CASSRVGQGGYTF | TGTGCCAGCAGCCGAGTCGGACAGGGCGGCTACACCTTC
NA | TRBJ1-1 | NA | 15 | TRBV7-9 | CSSSLGLWGDTEAFF | TGTTCCAGCAGCTTAGGACTCTGGGGGGACACTGAAGCTTTCTTT
NA | TRBJ2-1 | NA | 16 | TRBV21-1 | CASSERTQGTYNEQFF | TGTGCCAGCAGCGAAAGGACCCAGGGGACCTACAATGAGCAGTTCTTC
NA | TRBJ2-7 | NA | 15 | TRBV11-2 | CASSLDLTGIYEQYF | TGTGCCAGCAGCTTAGATCTAACAGGGATCTACGAGCAGTACTTC
NA | TRBJ1-1 | NA | 14 | TRBV6-4 | CASRDTDMNTEAFF | TGTGCCAGCAGGGATACAGATATGAACACTGAAGCTTTCTTT
NA | TRBJ1-5 | NA | 15 | TRBV4-1 | CASSPRQGSNQPQHF | TGCGCCAGCAGTCCAAGGCAGGGGAGCAATCAGCCCCAGCATTTT
NA | TRBJ2-3 | TRBD1 | 13 | TRBV2 | CASSPSGTATQYF | TGTGCCAGCAGTCCCTCCGGGACAGCTACGCAGTATTTT
NA | TRBJ1-1 | TRBD1 | 15 | TRBV5-4 | CASSHRTGLGTEAFF | TGTGCCAGCAGCCATAGGACAGGTCTGGGCACTGAAGCTTTCTTT
NA | TRBJ2-5 | TRBD2 | 16 | TRBV7-2 | CASSPRTSGIQETQYF | TGTGCCAGCAGCCCAAGGACTAGCGGAATCCAAGAGACCCAGTACTTC
once | TRBJ2-1 | TRBD2 | 16 | TRBV19 | CASSIGGIAGLAEQFF | TGTGCCAGTAGTATAGGCGGCATAGCGGGATTGGCTGAGCAGTTCTTC
NA | TRBJ2-5 | TRBD1 | 13 | TRBV29-1 | CSGQQGSGETQYF | TGCAGCGGCCAACAGGGGTCTGGAGAGACCCAGTACTTC
NA | TRBJ2-7 | NA | 17 | TRBV7-2 | CASSPMGSTGIPYEQYF | TGTGCCAGCAGCCCCATGGGGTCCACAGGGATACCCTACGAGCAGTACTTC
few | TRBJ1-5 | NA | 13 | TRBV2 | CASSRTADQPQHF | TGTGCCAGCAGTCGGACAGCCGATCAGCCCCAGCATTTT
few | TRBJ2-3 | TRBD2 | 15 | TRBV28 | CASRGEREGTDTQYF | TGTGCCAGCAGGGGCGAGCGGGAGGGCACAGATACGCAGTATTTT
NA | TRBJ2-1 | NA | 14 | TRBV7-9 | CASSLAAAVDEQFF | TGTGCCAGCAGCTTAGCGGCGGCAGTAGATGAGCAGTTCTTC
NA | TRBJ2-7 | TRBD2 | 16 | TRBV5-1 | CASSWLAGGPEMEQYF | TGCGCCAGCAGCTGGCTAGCGGGAGGCCCGGAGATGGAGCAGTACTTC
NA | TRBJ1-1 | NA | 16 | TRBV9 | CASSVFPDSLPTEAFF | TGTGCCAGCAGCGTATTCCCGGACAGTTTACCAACTGAAGCTTTCTTT
NA | TRBJ1-2 | TRBD1 | 13 | TRBV5-4 | CAIPGQGSSGYTF | TGTGCCATCCCGGGACAGGGATCATCTGGCTACACCTTC
NA | TRBJ1-5 | NA | 14 | TRBV6-1 | CASSENAGNQPQHF | TGTGCCAGCAGTGAAAATGCAGGAAATCAGCCCCAGCATTTT
NA | TRBJ2-1 | NA | 12 | TRBV6-1 | CASSEWLVEQFF | TGTGCCAGCAGTGAATGGCTGGTCGAGCAGTTCTTC
NA | TRBJ1-1 | TRBD1 | 14 | TRBV27 | CASSRDRGSTEAFF | TGTGCCAGCAGCCGGGACAGGGGAAGCACTGAAGCTTTCTTT
NA | TRBJ1-5 | NA | 14 | TRBV7-2 | CASSSSWLNQPQHF | TGTGCCAGCAGCTCCTCATGGCTCAATCAGCCCCAGCATTTT
NA | TRBJ2-2 | NA | 15 | TRBV7-7 | CASSPGGIYTGELFF | TGTGCTAGCAGCCCCGGAGGGATATACACCGGGGAGCTGTTTTTT
few | TRBJ2-7 | NA | 15 | TRBV6-1 | CASSGPEGLIIEQYF | TGTGCCAGCAGCGGCCCGGAGGGGCTAATTATCGAGCAGTACTTC
NA | TRBJ2-1 | TRBD2 | 16 | TRBV6-5 | CASSYSVGLAGDEQFF | TGTGCCAGCAGTTACTCGGTTGGGCTAGCGGGAGATGAGCAGTTCTTC
NA | TRBJ1-2 | NA | 12 | TRBV28 | CASSRGEYGYTF | TGTGCCAGCAGCCGCGGGGAATATGGCTACACCTTC
NA | TRBJ2-3 | TRBD2 | 16 | TRBV13 | CASSLMLAGGKDTQYF | TGTGCCAGCAGCTTAATGCTAGCGGGAGGCAAGGATACGCAGTATTTT
few | TRBJ1-5 | NA | 14 | TRBV7-9 | CASSLGGREVPQHF | TGTGCCAGCAGCTTAGGAGGCAGGGAGGTGCCCCAGCATTTT
NA | TRBJ1-4 | NA | 13 | TRBV6-1 | CASRTAVNEKLFF | TGTGCCAGCCGGACAGCTGTTAATGAAAAACTGTTTTTT
NA | TRBJ2-3 | NA | 17 | TRBV27 | CASSLWKQGTRPDTQYF | TGTGCCAGCAGTTTATGGAAGCAGGGGACCCGACCAGATACGCAGTATTTT
NA | TRBJ2-7 | TRBD2 | 13 | TRBV30 | CAWSRGLESSSYF | TGTGCCTGGAGTAGGGGACTAGAGTCTTCCTCGTACTTC
NA | TRBJ1-6 | NA | 13 | TRBV27 | CASRSPPNSPLHF | TGTGCCAGCAGGTCTCCCCCGAATTCACCCCTCCACTTT
NA | TRBJ2-4 | TRBD1 | 13 | TRBV30 | CAWSAGQGNIQYF | TGTGCCTGGAGTGCGGGACAGGGGAACATTCAGTACTTC
NA | TRBJ2-7 | NA | 14 | TRBV4-3 | CASSQEKFSYEQYF | TGCGCCAGCAGCCAAGAGAAGTTTAGCTACGAGCAGTACTTC
NA | TRBJ1-1 | TRBD1 | 17 | TRBV13 | CASSPIPEDRGDTEAFF | TGTGCCAGCAGCCCTATACCCGAGGACAGGGGAGATACTGAAGCTTTCTTT
NA | TRBJ1-2 | TRBD1 | 16 | TRBV9 | CASSDSEGAGNYGYTF | TGTGCCAGCAGCGACTCTGAGGGGGCGGGTAACTATGGCTACACCTTC
few | TRBJ1-2 | TRBD1 | 14 | TRBV4-3 | CASSQGQGKDGYTF | TGCGCCAGCAGCCAAGGACAGGGGAAGGATGGCTACACCTTC
NA | TRBJ2-7 | NA | 12 | TRBV5-5 | CASSLAGTILYF | TGTGCCAGCAGCTTGGCTGGGACAATATTGTACTTC
NA | TRBJ1-1 | NA | 13 | TRBV16 | CASTPTRPTEAFF | TGTGCCAGCACCCCGACTCGGCCCACTGAAGCTTTCTTT
NA | TRBJ2-2 | TRBD2 | 17 | TRBV5-1 | CASSLQASGLNTGELFF | TGCGCCAGCAGCTTGCAGGCTAGCGGGTTGAACACCGGGGAGCTGTTTTTT
few | TRBJ2-3 | NA | 12 | TRBV19 | CASRISGDTQYF | TGTGCCAGTAGAATAAGCGGGGATACGCAGTATTTT
few | TRBJ2-7 | TRBD2 | 16 | TRBV7-9 | CASSLGGSGEFYEQYF | TGTGCCAGCAGCTTAGGCGGAAGCGGGGAGTTCTACGAGCAGTACTTC
few | TRBJ2-6 | TRBD1 | 16 | TRBV7-9 | CASGDSHLSGANVLTF | TGTGCCAGCGGGGACAGCCACCTCTCTGGGGCCAACGTCCTGACTTTC
few | TRBJ2-6 | NA | 16 | TRBV27 | CASSQQGSAGANVLTF | TGTGCCAGCAGTCAACAGGGATCGGCAGGGGCCAACGTCCTGACTTTC
NA | TRBJ2-1 | TRBD2 | 16 | TRBV4-1 | CASSRQRGGYYNEQFF | TGCGCCAGCAGCCGCCAGCGGGGAGGGTATTACAATGAGCAGTTCTTC
few | TRBJ1-1 | TRBD1 | 14 | TRBV19 | CASSGQGASTEAFF | TGTGCCAGTAGTGGCCAGGGGGCATCCACTGAAGCTTTCTTT
NA | TRBJ2-3 | NA | 14 | TRBV6-1 | CASMASWVTDTQYF | TGTGCCAGCATGGCTAGCTGGGTCACAGATACGCAGTATTTT
NA | TRBJ1-1 | TRBD1 | 12 | TRBV29-1 | CSVSRGPTEAFF | TGCAGCGTTAGCAGGGGGCCAACTGAAGCTTTCTTT
once | TRBJ1-1 | NA | 14 | TRBV28 | CASSLGTIGTEAFF | TGTGCCAGCAGTTTAGGGACAATAGGGACTGAAGCTTTCTTT
NA | TRBJ2-7 | NA | 15 | TRBV7-9 | CSSSQLTGSSYEQYF | TGTTCCAGCAGCCAACTCACAGGGAGCTCCTACGAGCAGTACTTC
NA | TRBJ2-3 | TRBD2 | 19 | TRBV5-6 | CASSSDTGVAGGHEDTQYF | TGTGCCAGCAGCTCCGACACGGGGGTAGCGGGAGGGCATGAAGATACGCAGTATTTT
once | TRBJ2-5 | NA | 13 | TRBV7-2 | CASSFTNLQTQYF | TGTGCCAGCAGCTTCACTAATCTACAGACCCAGTACTTC
NA | TRBJ2-1 | TRBD2 | 17 | TRBV30 | CAWSSPGLAGLVNEQFF | TGTGCCTGGAGTTCCCCGGGACTAGCGGGACTTGTGAATGAGCAGTTCTTC